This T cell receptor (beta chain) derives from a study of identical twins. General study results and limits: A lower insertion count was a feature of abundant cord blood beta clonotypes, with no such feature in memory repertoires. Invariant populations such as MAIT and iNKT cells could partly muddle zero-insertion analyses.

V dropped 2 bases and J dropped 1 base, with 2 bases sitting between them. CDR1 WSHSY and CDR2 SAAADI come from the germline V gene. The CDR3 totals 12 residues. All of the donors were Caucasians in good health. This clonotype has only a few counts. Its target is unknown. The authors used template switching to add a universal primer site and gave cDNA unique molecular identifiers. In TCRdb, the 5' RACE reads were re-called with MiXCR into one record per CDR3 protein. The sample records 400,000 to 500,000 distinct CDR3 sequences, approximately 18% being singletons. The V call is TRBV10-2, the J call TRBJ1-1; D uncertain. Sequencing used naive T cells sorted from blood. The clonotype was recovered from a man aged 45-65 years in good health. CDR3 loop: CASSEENTEAFF. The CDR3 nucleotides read TGCGCCAGCAGTGAGGAGAACACTGAAGCTTTCTTT.